The next 30 T cell receptor beta chains were all read from a single sample in a study of naive and memory T cell subsets. Whole-study results and caveats: Especially in CD8 cells, naive repertoires contained a few larger clonotypes, possibly CD45RA-re-expressing memory cells.

Their antigens are not known. Two oligonucleotides, mixed equimolar, formed the beta constant-region primer covering TRBC1 and TRBC2. Ligated cDNA was amplified by four rounds of PCR with nested alpha and beta constant-region primers and SP2. TCRdb reanalysed the UMI-ligation and nested PCR reads using MiXCR and keeps one entry per CDR3 protein. The repertoire holds 98,000 or so distinct CDR3 sequences, with about 11% as singletons. Sequencing was done on a sample of naive CD4+ T cells from blood. Every receptor here comes from a human donor in good health.

The V gene is TRBV4-3, the J gene TRBJ2-1; TRBD2 might be the D (6 bases). The CDR3 consists of 16 residues. CDR1 and CDR2 from the germline V gene are LGHNA and YSLEER. The V gene lost 1 base and the J gene lost 0 bases, with 10 bases spanning the gap. CDR3 loop: CASSQVAASSYNEQFF. CDR3 coding DNA: TGCGCCAGCAGCCAAGTAGCGGCGAGCTCCTACAATGAGCAGTTCTTC.

This clonotype was counted ten times or more. The gene calls are TRBV20-1 and TRBJ2-7; D is unresolved. The V gene's germline CDR1 is DFQATT and CDR2 SNEGSKA (reference sequence). CDR3 length: 15 residues. V was cut by 1 base and J by 0 bases, with 13 bases left in between. The CDR3 nucleotides are TGCAGTGCTAGAGGCCTACGTTTCAGCTCCTACGAGCAGTACTTC. Translating it yields CSARGLRFSSYEQYF.

The sample holds a few counts of this clonotype. The chain couples TRBV20-1 to TRBJ2-7; the D is unclear. Per the germline V gene, CDR1 is DFQATT and CDR2 is SNEGSKA (reference sequence). The V gene lost 6 bases and the J gene lost 0 bases, with 18 bases spanning the gap. This CDR3 contains 15 residues. This CDR3 reads CSALPGLFNSYEQYF. As DNA, the CDR3 is TGCAGTGCCCTCCCTGGGCTGTTCAACTCCTACGAGCAGTACTTC.

This clonotype was seen repeatedly, ten times or more. This chain uses TRBV25-1 with TRBJ2-1; tentative D call: TRBD2 (6 bases). Germline loops: CDR1 MGHDK, CDR2 SYGVNS. The CDR3 runs to 15 residues. Trimming removed 8 bases at V and 8 bases at J, with 22 bases between. The CDR3 sequence: CASEPKAGRSDEQFF. The CDR3 nucleotides read TGTGCCAGCGAGCCTAAGGCGGGAAGGAGCGATGAGCAGTTCTTC.

This clonotype was found a few times. The gene calls are TRBV7-2 and TRBJ2-5; 7 bases match TRBD2. Germline CDR1 SGHTA, CDR2 FQGNSA. The junction had 12 bases not matched to a gene; V was cut back by 5 bases and J by 3 bases. This CDR3 is built from 16 residues. CDR3: CASSGGGAGAKETQYF. In nucleotides, the CDR3 is TGTGCCAGCAGCGGGGGGGGAGCGGGCGCAAAAGAGACCCAGTACTTC.

This clonotype has ten or more counts. The chain is built from TRBV20-1 and TRBJ1-1, with D possibly matching TRBD1 (5 bases). Germline-derived CDR1 and CDR2 are DFQATT and SNEGSKA (reference sequence). The CDR3 loop spans 15 amino acids. V lost 6 bases, J lost 0 bases, and 17 bases lay in between. The CDR3 coding sequence is TGCAGTGCCCCATCCCCGGGGACTATGAACACTGAAGCTTTCTTT. It encodes CSAPSPGTMNTEAFF.

Details on this clonotype: A much more abundant neighbour one base away suggests this may be a read error. V and J are TRBV28 and TRBJ2-4; the D gene could be TRBD1 or TRBD2 (5 bases each). V lost 7 bases and J 0 bases, leaving 13 bases between the germline ends. There are 15 residues in the CDR3. Germline assignment: CDR1 MDHEN and CDR2 SYDVKM. CDR3 sequence (DNA): TGTGCCAGCAACAGGTCGGGGCGAGCCAAAAACATTCAGTACTTC. It is translated as CASNRSGRAKNIQYF.

This clonotype was seen a handful of times. Written as DNA, the CDR3 is TGTGCCAGCAGCTTACTGCTCAACACCGGGGAGCTGTTTTTT. Residues: CASSLLLNTGELFF. This rearrangement joins TRBV7-9 to TRBJ2-2; unclear D gene. Germline lookup yields CDR1 SEHNR and CDR2 FQNEAQ (reference sequence). V lost 2 bases to trimming and J lost 2 bases, with 6 bases between them. The CDR3 contains 14 residues.

V gene TRBV4-3 combines with J gene TRBJ1-1; 11 bases map to TRBD1. J was trimmed by 8 bases and V by 4 bases; bases with no gene match: 9. Germline CDR1 is LGHNA and CDR2 is YSLEER. The CDR3 has 15 residues. The DNA of the CDR3 is TGCGCCAGCAGCCGGACAGGGGGCGCGTTTACCGAAGCTTTCTTT. It is translated as CASSRTGGAFTEAFF.

The rearrangement joins TRBV12-3 or TRBV12-4 to TRBJ1-5; 8 bases are a match to TRBD1. Germline trimming cut 2 bases from V and 2 bases from J; bases unmatched to any gene: 11. The CDR3 loop spans 18 amino acids. The CDR3 reads CASSLRGGTGGGNQPQHF. The CDR3 DNA is TGTGCCAGCAGTTTAAGAGGGGGGACAGGAGGCGGCAATCAGCCCCAGCATTTT.

The chain employs TRBV19 and TRBJ1-5, with D unresolved. Germline V CDR1 and CDR2: LNHDA, SQIVND (reference sequence). V was pared by 3 bases and J by 0 bases, with 9 bases between. The CDR3 length is 15 residues. The CDR3 DNA is TGTGCCAGTAGTATCGGGATCCTTAGCAATCAGCCCCAGCATTTT. Protein product: CASSIGILSNQPQHF.

This clonotype has just a few counts. The genes are TRBV10-3 and TRBJ1-1; 8 nucleotides agree with TRBD1. This CDR3 spans 17 amino acids. Germline assignment: CDR1 ENHRY and CDR2 SYGVKD. V shed 6 bases and J 0 bases; nucleotides not matched to a gene: 12. The CDR3 nucleotides read TGTGCCATCAGCACGCAGGGGGCTACGCTCATGAACACTGAAGCTTTCTTT. Its protein is CAISTQGATLMNTEAFF.

The chain has TRBV7-9 and TRBJ2-6; 8 nucleotides match TRBD1. V gave up 11 bases and J gave up 0 bases; unmatched junction bases: 6. The CDR3 covers 15 residues. The germline gives CDR1 SEHNR, CDR2 FQNEAQ (reference sequence). The CDR3 region is CAGRQGPSGANVLTF. In nucleotides, the CDR3 is TGTGCCGGGAGACAGGGGCCCTCTGGGGCCAACGTCCTGACTTTC. Complete variable domain (other parts from reference TRBV7-9 and TRBJ2-6): DTGVSQNPRHKITKRGQNVTFRCDPISEHNRLYWYRQTLGQGPEFLTYFQNEAQLEKSRLLSDRFSAERPKGSFSTLEIQRTEQGDSAMYLCAGRQGPSGANVLTFGAGSRLTVL.

In this sample, this clonotype turned up a few times. The gene calls are TRBV14 and TRBJ2-1; unclear D gene. Trimming left V 4 bases short and J 2 bases short, with 12 bases between. Germline V gives CDR1 SGHDN, CDR2 FVKESK. The CDR3 consists of 15 residues. CDR3 region: CASSLGLVTYNEQFF. CDR3 bases: TGTGCCAGCAGCCTGGGCCTGGTCACCTACAATGAGCAGTTCTTC.

There are many counts of this clonotype. The chain uses TRBV20-1 and TRBJ2-7; perhaps TRBD1 as D (6 bases). Trimming shortened V by 3 bases and J by 2 bases, and 17 bases separated the two germline ends. The CDR3 length is 15 residues. Germline assignment: CDR1 DFQATT and CDR2 SNEGSKA (reference sequence). The CDR3 region has the DNA TGCAGTGCTAGTTTAGTCGGGACACCTCCCTACGAGCAGTACTTC. This sequence encodes CSASLVGTPPYEQYF.

In this sample, this clonotype turned up a few times. The J gene is TRBJ2-2, the V gene TRBV12-3 or TRBV12-4; TRBD2 aligns across 11 bases. V was pared by 7 bases and J by 3 bases, with 16 bases of the junction left unmatched. This CDR3 is 19 amino acids long. This CDR3 is CASNKLPYRGLADTGELFF. DNA for the CDR3: TGTGCCAGCAATAAACTGCCGTATCGGGGACTAGCGGACACCGGGGAGCTGTTTTTT.

This clonotype has a handful of counts. V usage is TRBV5-6 and J usage is TRBJ2-4, with D possibly TRBD2 on 6 matching bases. Germline V gene data show CDR1 as SGHDT and CDR2 as YYEEEE. Trimming removed 3 bases from V and 8 bases from J, with 18 bases in between. The CDR3 is 15 residues long. The CDR3 DNA follows: TGTGCCAGCAGCTACCGGGAGTTGGGCCGGGACATTCAGTACTTC. This gives the protein CASSYRELGRDIQYF.

This chain uses TRBV6-2 or TRBV6-3 with TRBJ2-7; 8 positions agree with TRBD1. Germline assignment: CDR1 MNHEY and CDR2 SVGEGT. J was trimmed by 3 bases and V by 6 bases; bases with no gene match: 13. The CDR3 extends over 16 amino acids. CDR3 DNA: TGTGCCAGCAGCTCACCCGGGACAGGCAACTACTACGAGCAGTACTTC. It is translated as CASSSPGTGNYYEQYF.

This clonotype has a count of ten or more. V is TRBV19 and J is TRBJ2-1, with a weak D call TRBD2 (6 bases). Germline CDR1 and CDR2: LNHDA and SQIVND (reference sequence). The ends were cut back, 5 bases at V and 5 bases at J, with 13 bases in the middle. This CDR3 has 14 amino acids. CDR3 sequence: CASSFGTRDNEQFF. The CDR3 DNA follows: TGTGCCAGTAGTTTTGGGACTCGAGACAATGAGCAGTTCTTC.

This clonotype was counted many times. The gene calls are TRBV27 and TRBJ2-7; unclear D gene. V lost 4 bases, J lost 0 bases, and 1 base lay in between. Germline CDR1 reads MNHEY; CDR2 reads SMNVEV (reference sequence). CDR3 length: 11 amino acids. The CDR3 region has the DNA TGTGCCAGCAGTTCCTCCTACGAGCAGTACTTC. This encodes CASSSSYEQYF.

Only one count was recorded for this clonotype. This sequence joins TRBV18 and TRBJ2-5; unclear D gene. The germline CDR1 and CDR2 sequences are KGHSH and LQKENI. V lost 2 bases to trimming and J lost 2 bases, with 9 bases between them. This CDR3 contains 14 residues. CDR3 residues: CASSPRLDQETQYF. CDR3 coding DNA: TGTGCCAGCTCACCAAGACTCGATCAAGAGACCCAGTACTTC.

This clonotype was detected many times. V is TRBV27 and J is TRBJ2-1, with D unclear. The CDR3 covers 16 residues. Germline V gene sequence: CDR1 MNHEY, CDR2 SMNVEV (reference sequence). Trimming took off 4 bases at V and 0 bases at J, with 13 bases between the two ends. CDR3 protein: CASSSPLRNSYNEQFF. CDR3 bases: TGTGCCAGCAGTTCGCCTTTGCGGAACTCCTACAATGAGCAGTTCTTC.

The V and J genes are TRBV6-5 and TRBJ1-6; 7 bases are a match to TRBD1. Trimming at V came to 4 bases and at J to 16 bases, leaving 7 bases not matched to a gene. The CDR3 contains 12 residues. In germline, CDR1 is MNHEY, CDR2 SVGAGI. CDR3 sequence: CASSSWTGLLHF. DNA of the CDR3: TGTGCCAGCAGTTCTTGGACAGGATTACTCCACTTT.

This chain connects TRBV27 to TRBJ1-1, with 7 positions matching TRBD1. The V and J ends lost 3 bases and 8 bases, in that order; junction bases with no gene match: 3. CDR1 and CDR2 from the germline V gene are MNHEY and SMNVEV (reference sequence). The CDR3 length is 12 residues. Here the CDR3 DNA reads TGTGCCAGCAGTTTTAGAGGGGGCGAAGCTTTCTTT. Amino acids: CASSFRGGEAFF.

The sample holds many counts of this clonotype. Here the CDR3 reads CSARTHTGRSYEQYF. DNA for the CDR3: TGCAGTGCTCGGACGCATACTGGGCGCTCCTACGAGCAGTACTTC. The chain is built from TRBV20-1 and TRBJ2-7; D uncertain. Germline values: CDR1 DFQATT, CDR2 SNEGSKA (reference sequence). V gave up 5 bases and J gave up 0 bases, with 17 bases separating them. The CDR3 has 15 residues.

This clonotype was seen a handful of times. The chain has TRBV10-3 and TRBJ2-3; possible D gene TRBD1, 6 bases. The CDR3 consists of 13 residues. CDR1 is ENHRY and CDR2 is SYGVKD in the germline V gene. Trimming pared 6 bases from V and 6 bases from J, leaving 13 bases between. The CDR3 DNA sequence: TGTGCCATCAGCAAGACAGGACTCGATACGCAGTATTTT. Translation: CAISKTGLDTQYF.

This clonotype was observed a handful of times. J is TRBJ1-1 and V is TRBV12-3 or TRBV12-4; D gene uncertain. Trimming removed 6 bases from V and 2 bases from J, with 10 bases in between. This CDR3 has 13 residues. CDR3 DNA sequence: TGTGCCAGCAGCCCGAGACTAAACACTGAAGCTTTCTTT. Protein product: CASSPRLNTEAFF.

This clonotype was observed a few times. V gene TRBV2 combines with J gene TRBJ1-4; D is perhaps TRBD1 (5 bases). The germline CDR1 and CDR2 sequences are SNHLY and FYNNEI. This CDR3 has 13 amino acids. V gave up 6 bases and J gave up 8 bases, with 13 bases separating them. Written as DNA, the CDR3 is TGTGCCAGCAGAGCGACGGGACCCGAAAAACTGTTTTTT. It is translated as CASRATGPEKLFF.

This clonotype was detected ten times or more. The J gene is TRBJ2-7, the V gene TRBV29-1; 9 bases agree with TRBD2. The trim removed 5 bases at V and 2 bases at J, leaving 4 bases unmatched. This CDR3 has 13 amino acids. Germline V gene sequence: CDR1 SQVTM, CDR2 ANQGSEA. This chain's CDR3 is CSVSAGGTYEQYF. The CDR3 nucleotides are TGCAGCGTTTCTGCGGGAGGGACCTACGAGCAGTACTTC.

J is TRBJ1-4 and V is TRBV12-3 or TRBV12-4, with D unresolved. The CDR3 loop spans 15 amino acids. V was cut by 5 bases and J by 5 bases, with 15 bases left in between. The CDR3, as DNA: TGTGCCAGCAGTCAACAACAGACCTACAATGAAAAACTGTTTTTT. Translating it yields CASSQQQTYNEKLFF.